These 24 T cell receptor beta chains were sequenced from one sample in a study of T-cell reconstitution after alpha-beta-depleted transplantation in children. Unique molecular identifiers were incorporated into the prepared TCRbeta library. Using its own MiXCR run on the PCR reads, TCRdb lists one record per CDR3 protein. This table holds about 310,000 distinct CDR3 sequences, approximately 23% found once. This material consisted of PBMCs, mostly from graft donor cells, taken 180 days after TCRalphabeta/CD19-depleted stem cell transplant. The receptor set was obtained from a male patient aged 10-17 years who had a stem cell transplant for acute lymphoblastic leukemia, so the T cells may come from the graft donor.

This clonotype occurred a few times. The CDR3, as DNA: TGTGCCAGCAGCTTGCGGGGGGCAGGGACTGAAGCTTTCTTT. Its translation: CASSLRGAGTEAFF. The gene calls are TRBV5-5 and TRBJ1-1; a possible D gene is TRBD1 (6 bases). Germline V gene sequence: CDR1 SGHKS, CDR2 YYEKEE (reference sequence). This CDR3 has 14 amino acids. Trimming shortened V by 1 base and J by 5 bases, and 12 bases separated the two germline ends.

CDR3 nucleotide sequence: TGTGCCAGCAGCTTAATTAACGGGGCCAACAATGAGCAGTTCTTC. Translation gives CASSLINGANNEQFF. J is TRBJ2-1 and V is TRBV7-3; D possibly matches TRBD1 or TRBD2 (5 bases each). CDR3 size: 15 residues. CDR1 is SGHTA and CDR2 is FQGTGA in the germline V gene. Trimming stripped 1 base from V and 5 bases from J, with 12 bases between. Together with reference TRBV7-3 and TRBJ2-1, the CDR3 gives the full variable domain: GAGVSQTPSNKVTEKGKYVELRCDPISGHTALYWYRQSLGQGPEFLIYFQGTGAADDSGLPNDRFFAVRPEGSVSTLKIQRTERGDSAVYLCASSLINGANNEQFFGPGTRLTVL.

The V gene is TRBV5-1, the J gene TRBJ1-4, with D perhaps matching TRBD1 (6 bases). Per germline, CDR1 SGHRS and CDR2 YFSETQ. The CDR3 totals 14 residues. V was trimmed by 2 bases and J by 5 bases, leaving 10 bases between them. The CDR3 protein is CASSLTGNNEKLFF. In DNA, the CDR3 is TGCGCCAGCAGCTTAACAGGGAACAATGAAAAACTGTTTTTT.

V gene TRBV12-3 or TRBV12-4 combines with J gene TRBJ2-5, with 8 bases fitting TRBD2. V lost 3 bases to trimming and J lost 5 bases; unmatched junction nucleotides: 8. This CDR3 contains 15 residues. CDR3 DNA: TGTGCCAGCAGTTTTGTTTGGGAGCGGGGGGAGACCCAGTACTTC. Translating gives CASSFVWERGETQYF.

This clonotype occurred many times. This chain connects TRBV9 to TRBJ2-2, with D hard to call. The CDR3 sequence is 16 residues long. The ends were cut back, 4 bases at V and 7 bases at J, with 20 bases in the middle. Germline V CDR1 and CDR2: SGDLS, YYNGEE. The CDR3 DNA reads TGTGCCAGCAGCAGTAAGATGCCAATACTATTCGGGGAGCTGTTTTTT. This codes for CASSSKMPILFGELFF.

This clonotype has just a few counts. The chain has TRBV20-1 and TRBJ2-3, with D perhaps TRBD2 (6 bases). From germline, CDR1 is DFQATT and CDR2 SNEGSKA (reference sequence). V dropped 2 bases and J dropped 2 bases, with 23 bases sitting between them. The CDR3 sequence is 18 residues long. CDR3 region: CSARILDSAGRITDTQYF. DNA of the CDR3: TGCAGTGCTAGAATACTTGATTCCGCGGGGCGGATCACAGATACGCAGTATTTT.

This clonotype appeared a single time. The rearrangement links TRBV20-1 to TRBJ2-7; D ambiguous. The CDR3 is made up of 13 amino acids. V lost 6 bases to trimming and J lost 1 base, with 13 bases between them. Per the germline V gene, CDR1 is DFQATT and CDR2 is SNEGSKA (reference sequence). The CDR3 reads CSAPHPSSYEQYF. CDR3 coding DNA: TGCAGTGCCCCTCACCCTTCTTCCTACGAGCAGTACTTC.

This clonotype was counted a few times. The J gene is TRBJ2-7, the V gene TRBV12-5, with unresolved D. This CDR3 region has 15 residues. Germline CDR1 reads LGHNT; CDR2 reads FRNRAP. V gave up 0 bases and J gave up 2 bases, with 11 bases separating them. The CDR3 region has the DNA TGTGCTAGTGGTTTGGTTCCAATTCCCACCTACGAGCAGTACTTC. Encoded protein: CASGLVPIPTYEQYF. Based on the CDR3 plus reference TRBV12-5 and TRBJ2-7, the full variable domain is DARVTQTPRHKVTEMGQEVTMRCQPILGHNTVFWYRQTMMQGLELLAYFRNRAPLDDSGMPKDRFSAEMPDATLATLKIQPSEPRDSAVYFCASGLVPIPTYEQYFGPGTRLTVT.

The chain uses TRBV7-9 and TRBJ1-3, with D perhaps TRBD1 (6 bases). Germline CDR1 is SEHNR and CDR2 is FQNEAQ (reference sequence). CDR3 length: 13 amino acids. The V gene lost 4 bases and the J gene lost 4 bases, with 8 bases spanning the gap. The DNA for the CDR3 is TGTGCCAGCAGCTCACAGGGCGGAAACACCATATATTTT. Translating it yields CASSSQGGNTIYF.

This chain links TRBV28 with TRBJ2-7; tentative D call: TRBD2 (6 bases). The CDR3 has 14 residues. The V and J ends lost 4 bases and 3 bases respectively, with 13 bases between them. CDR1 and CDR2 from the germline V gene are MDHEN and SYDVKM. In DNA form, the CDR3 reads TGTGCCAGCAGTTCGGCGGGAACCTTCTACGAGCAGTACTTC. Protein: CASSSAGTFYEQYF. Based on the CDR3 plus reference TRBV28 and TRBJ2-7, the full variable domain is DVKVTQSSRYLVKRTGEKVFLECVQDMDHENMFWYRQDPGLGLRLIYFSYDVKMKEKGDIPEGYSVSREKKERFSLILESASTNQTSMYLCASSSAGTFYEQYFGPGTRLTVT.

The chain joins TRBV27 to TRBJ1-4; the D gene is possibly TRBD1 (6 bases). V lost 0 bases and J lost 7, with 12 bases in between. CDR1 is MNHEY and CDR2 is SMNVEV in the germline V gene (reference sequence). This CDR3 region has 15 residues. CDR3 nucleotides: TGTGCCAGCAGTTTATCTCGGGGGCGTGGTGAAAAACTGTTTTTT. This sequence encodes CASSLSRGRGEKLFF. The variable domain in full, completed from reference TRBV27 and TRBJ1-4, reads EAQVTQNPRYLITVTGKKLTVTCSQNMNHEYMSWYRQDPGLGLRQIYYSMNVEVTDKGDVPEGYKVSRKEKRNFPLILESPSPNQTSLYFCASSLSRGRGEKLFFGSGTQLSVL.

This sequence joins TRBV7-9 and TRBJ2-2, with no clear D. The germline V gene encodes CDR1 SEHNR and CDR2 FQNEAQ (reference sequence). V lost 1 base, J lost 0 bases, and 6 bases lay in between. CDR3 length equals 15 residues. CDR3 in amino acids: CASSLGYANTGELFF. CDR3 DNA sequence: TGTGCCAGCAGCTTAGGGTACGCGAACACCGGGGAGCTGTTTTTT.

This clonotype was seen only a few times. The chain recombines TRBV29-1 with TRBJ1-2; 7 bases match TRBD1. CDR1 SQVTM and CDR2 ANQGSEA come from the germline V gene. Losses at the gene ends were 6 bases for V and 2 bases for J; bases not matched to a gene: 6. The CDR3 has 13 residues. This chain's CDR3 is CSVEQGNNYGYTF. The CDR3 region has the DNA TGCAGCGTCGAACAGGGGAACAACTATGGCTACACCTTC. Drawing the rest from reference TRBV29-1 and TRBJ1-2, the complete variable domain is SAVISQKPSRDICQRGTSLTIQCQVDSQVTMMFWYRQQPGQSLTLIATANQGSEATYESGFVIDKFPISRPNLTFSTLTVSNMSPEDSSIYLCSVEQGNNYGYTFGSGTRLTVV.

This chain connects TRBV18 to TRBJ1-2; D is unresolved. The germline V gene encodes CDR1 KGHSH and CDR2 LQKENI. The CDR3 runs to 15 residues. Trimming pared 2 bases from V and 6 bases from J, leaving 16 bases between. Here the CDR3 reads CASSPGNGGNDGYTF. The CDR3 nucleotides are TGTGCCAGCTCACCAGGGAATGGAGGAAATGATGGCTACACCTTC. Using reference TRBV18 and TRBJ1-2 for the parts outside the CDR3, the full variable domain is NAGVMQNPRHLVRRRGQEARLRCSPMKGHSHVYWYRQLPEEGLKFMVYLQKENIIDESGMPKERFSAEFPKEGPSILRIQQVVRGDSAAYFCASSPGNGGNDGYTFGSGTRLTVV.

The chain carries TRBV11-1 and TRBJ2-7, with D possibly being TRBD1 (6 bases). CDR1 and CDR2 from the germline V gene are SGHAT and FQDESV (reference sequence). There are 14 residues in the CDR3. The V and J ends lost 3 bases and 2 bases respectively, with 11 bases between them. CDR3 residues: CASSFQGRPYEQYF. CDR3 nucleotide sequence: TGTGCCAGCAGCTTCCAGGGGAGACCCTACGAGCAGTACTTC.

This clonotype was seen many times. The chain combines TRBV12-3 or TRBV12-4 with TRBJ2-3; D possibly matches TRBD1 or TRBD2 (5 bases each). V lost 8 bases and J 3 bases, leaving 18 bases between the germline ends. This CDR3 is 15 amino acids long. CDR3 sequence: CASDTGTAATDTQYF. In DNA, the CDR3 is TGTGCCAGCGATACCGGGACGGCCGCAACAGATACGCAGTATTTT.

The chain links TRBV20-1 to TRBJ2-2, with TRBD2 matching 10 bases. The CDR3 totals 16 residues. V was pared by 2 bases and J by 1 base, with 4 bases of the junction left unmatched. Germline loops: CDR1 DFQATT, CDR2 SNEGSKA (reference sequence). This CDR3 reads CSARRRTSGNTGELFF. The CDR3 nucleotides are TGCAGTGCTAGACGACGGACTAGCGGGAACACCGGGGAGCTGTTTTTT.

This clonotype has a handful of counts. For the CDR3, the DNA is TGTGCCATCAGTGAAGGGGGGACAGGGTGGTACTTC. This translates into CAISEGGTGWYF. The rearrangement uses TRBV10-3 and TRBJ2-7, with TRBD1 matching 9 bases. This CDR3 contains 12 residues. Germline V gene sequence: CDR1 ENHRY, CDR2 SYGVKD. The V gene end was trimmed by 3 bases and the J gene end by 12 bases; junction bases not matched to a gene: 6.

The rearrangement uses TRBV7-2 and TRBJ1-1; unclear D gene. The CDR3 spans 13 residues. Trimming took 4 bases from V and 2 from J, leaving 8 bases between them. Germline CDR1 reads SGHTA; CDR2 reads FQGNSA. The CDR3 nucleotides read TGTGCCAGCAGCTCTCTTCCCAACACTGAAGCTTTCTTT. It specifies CASSSLPNTEAFF.

The J gene is TRBJ1-5, the V gene TRBV18; D not resolved. The CDR3 is 13 residues long. Looked up from germline, CDR1 is KGHSH and CDR2 is LQKENI. Trimming took off 6 bases at V and 3 bases at J, with 9 bases between the two ends. Here the CDR3 DNA reads TGTGCCAGCTCGCCGGGTCTCAATCAGCCCCAGCATTTT. As protein: CASSPGLNQPQHF.

The V and J genes are TRBV20-1 and TRBJ2-2; D is possibly TRBD2 (5 bases). This CDR3 is built from 15 residues. Trimming pared 1 base from V and 0 bases from J, leaving 9 bases between. CDR1 is DFQATT and CDR2 is SNEGSKA in the germline V gene (reference sequence). This CDR3 is CSARGLAANTGELFF. As DNA, the CDR3 is TGCAGTGCTAGAGGGCTAGCCGCGAACACCGGGGAGCTGTTTTTT.

This chain links TRBV15 with TRBJ1-1; 10 bases map to TRBD1. The CDR3 sequence is 15 residues long. Per the germline V gene, CDR1 is LNHNV and CDR2 is YYDKDF (reference sequence). After removal of 1 base from V and 6 bases from J, the junction contained 5 bases not matched to a gene. The CDR3, as DNA: TGTGCCACCAGCAGAGGGGGGACAGGGGAGGCTGAAGCTTTCTTT. It translates to CATSRGGTGEAEAFF.

The rearrangement links TRBV12-5 to TRBJ2-1, with TRBD2 identical over 7 bases. The CDR3 totals 15 residues. With 5 bases clipped from V and 2 bases from J, the junction kept 6 bases outside the gene matches. Germline V gives CDR1 LGHNT, CDR2 FRNRAP. The CDR3 region is CASGQGLVPYNEQFF. The DNA of the CDR3 is TGTGCTAGTGGTCAAGGACTAGTACCCTACAATGAGCAGTTCTTC. The complete variable domain, with remaining parts taken from reference TRBV12-5 and TRBJ2-1, reads DARVTQTPRHKVTEMGQEVTMRCQPILGHNTVFWYRQTMMQGLELLAYFRNRAPLDDSGMPKDRFSAEMPDATLATLKIQPSEPRDSAVYFCASGQGLVPYNEQFFGPGTRLTVL.

V is TRBV28 and J is TRBJ2-1; a weak D match, TRBD2 (6 bases). Germline-derived CDR1 and CDR2 are MDHEN and SYDVKM. Between the trimmed V and J ends, which lost 3 bases and 7 bases, there was a span of 16 bases. This CDR3 contains 15 residues. The CDR3 loop is CASSLFGGVWNEQFF. The DNA of the CDR3 is TGTGCCAGCAGTTTGTTCGGGGGAGTCTGGAATGAGCAGTTCTTC.